These T cell receptor beta chains were read from a single sample in a study of breast tumors, draining lymph nodes, adjacent tissues. TCRdb re-derived calls from the multiplex PCR reads in MiXCR, one entry per CDR3 protein. The sample consists of about 130,000 distinct CDR3 sequences, approximately 22% of them appearing once. Input material: axillary lymph node tissue. These receptors were obtained from a female donor with breast cancer. Some clones in this sample may be carry-over from other donors' samples. Each CDR3 is given with its conserved first and last residue. The D gene is left open where the match is weak. Clone sizes are given selectively: once, few, many, or a class where the clone is expanded.

j_call: TRBJ2-2; d_call: -; clone_size: many; v_call: TRBV20-1; cdr3_nt: TGCAGTGCTAGAGATCCGAGGAAAATGGCCGGGGAGCTGTTTTTT; cdr3_aa: CSARDPRKMAGELFF
j_call: TRBJ2-7; d_call: -; clone_size: many; v_call: TRBV2; cdr3_nt: TGTGCCAGCAGTCAGACTAGGGACGAGCAGTACTTC; cdr3_aa: CASSQTRDEQYF
j_call: TRBJ2-4; d_call: TRBD1; clone_size: -; v_call: TRBV15; cdr3_nt: TGTGCCACCAGCTCGAGGGACAGATCAAAAAACATTCAGTACTTC; cdr3_aa: CATSSRDRSKNIQYF
j_call: TRBJ2-5; d_call: -; clone_size: many; v_call: TRBV6-5; cdr3_nt: TGTGCCAGCAGTCCCCAGGGGTACCAAGAGACCCAGTACTTC; cdr3_aa: CASSPQGYQETQYF
j_call: TRBJ1-5; d_call: -; clone_size: many; v_call: TRBV20-1; cdr3_nt: TGCAGTGCTAGACCCCCCGAGGGAGGTCAGCCCCAGCATTTT; cdr3_aa: CSARPPEGGQPQHF
j_call: TRBJ2-2; d_call: -; clone_size: many; v_call: TRBV5-1; cdr3_nt: TGCGCCAGCAGACCCGGGCCCGCGAACACCGGGGAGCTGTTTTTT; cdr3_aa: CASRPGPANTGELFF
j_call: TRBJ2-7; d_call: -; clone_size: many; v_call: TRBV20-1; cdr3_nt: TGCAGTGCTAGAGATCTTAGGGTAAGCCGTTACGAGCAGTACTTC; cdr3_aa: CSARDLRVSRYEQYF
j_call: TRBJ1-2; d_call: TRBD1; clone_size: many; v_call: TRBV15; cdr3_nt: TGTGCCACCAGCAGAGATCGCCAGGACAGGGTTCATGGCTACACCTTC; cdr3_aa: CATSRDRQDRVHGYTF
j_call: TRBJ2-7; d_call: TRBD1; clone_size: many; v_call: TRBV4-1; cdr3_nt: TGCGCCAGCAGCCCAGAGGGACAGGGTGCCTACGAGCAGTACTTC; cdr3_aa: CASSPEGQGAYEQYF
j_call: TRBJ2-3; d_call: TRBD2; clone_size: many; v_call: TRBV5-1; cdr3_nt: TGCGCCAGCAGCTCGGGACTAGCGGTGAGCACAGATACGCAGTATTTT; cdr3_aa: CASSSGLAVSTDTQYF
j_call: TRBJ2-1; d_call: TRBD1; clone_size: -; v_call: TRBV6-1; cdr3_nt: TGTGCCAGCAGTCCCGGGACAGTCCACAATGAGCAGTTCTTC; cdr3_aa: CASSPGTVHNEQFF
j_call: TRBJ1-2; d_call: TRBD1; clone_size: few; v_call: TRBV28; cdr3_nt: TGTGCCAGCAGTTTCACCAGGGGGCAGGATGGCTACACCTTC; cdr3_aa: CASSFTRGQDGYTF
j_call: TRBJ2-7; d_call: -; clone_size: many; v_call: TRBV10-3; cdr3_nt: TGTGCCATCAGCCTAGGGTTCACCTACGAGCAGTACTTC; cdr3_aa: CAISLGFTYEQYF
j_call: TRBJ2-5; d_call: -; clone_size: many; v_call: TRBV5-5; cdr3_nt: TGTGCCAGCAGCTTGGATAGTGTGAAGACCCAGTACTTC; cdr3_aa: CASSLDSVKTQYF
j_call: TRBJ1-2; d_call: -; clone_size: -; v_call: TRBV20-1; cdr3_nt: TGCAGTGCTCTGTCCAGTGGAGGCTACACCTTC; cdr3_aa: CSALSSGGYTF
j_call: TRBJ2-7; d_call: -; clone_size: -; v_call: TRBV28; cdr3_nt: TGTGCCAGCAGTTTTGTCCAGACCAGCTCCTACGAGCAGTACTTC; cdr3_aa: CASSFVQTSSYEQYF
j_call: TRBJ1-6; d_call: TRBD1; clone_size: many; v_call: TRBV18; cdr3_nt: TGTGCCAGCTCTCGACAGGGAGTGGATTCACCCCTCCACTTT; cdr3_aa: CASSRQGVDSPLHF
j_call: TRBJ2-5; d_call: TRBD1; clone_size: many; v_call: TRBV19; cdr3_nt: TGTGCCAGTAGTATTTCGGCAGGGGGCTGGGAGACCCAGTACTTC; cdr3_aa: CASSISAGGWETQYF
j_call: TRBJ2-3; d_call: -; clone_size: -; v_call: TRBV30; cdr3_nt: TGTGCCTGGGCTAGGAGAGACACGCAGTATTTT; cdr3_aa: CAWARRDTQYF
j_call: TRBJ1-5; d_call: -; clone_size: many; v_call: TRBV20-1; cdr3_nt: TGCAGTGCCCAACGGGAGAGGAATCAGCCCCAGCATTTT; cdr3_aa: CSAQRERNQPQHF
j_call: TRBJ2-7; d_call: -; clone_size: many; v_call: TRBV10-3; cdr3_nt: TGTGCCATCAGTGAGTCGAGGAGTTTGGGGTCCTACGAGCAGTACTTC; cdr3_aa: CAISESRSLGSYEQYF
j_call: TRBJ2-7; d_call: -; clone_size: many; v_call: TRBV29-1; cdr3_nt: TGCAGCGTGGAATTGACAGGAACCTCCTACGAGCAGTACTTC; cdr3_aa: CSVELTGTSYEQYF
j_call: TRBJ2-3; d_call: -; clone_size: many; v_call: TRBV27; cdr3_nt: TGTGCCAGCAGTTTTGATGGGGGATACACAGATACGCAGTATTTT; cdr3_aa: CASSFDGGYTDTQYF
j_call: TRBJ1-5; d_call: TRBD1; clone_size: many; v_call: TRBV2; cdr3_nt: TGTGCCAGCAGTTCGGGGGGACAGGGCCCCAATCAGCCCCAGCATTTT; cdr3_aa: CASSSGGQGPNQPQHF
j_call: TRBJ2-7; d_call: -; clone_size: many; v_call: TRBV20-1; cdr3_nt: TGCAGTGCTAGCAGGGCCAACTCCTACGAGCAGTACTTC; cdr3_aa: CSASRANSYEQYF
j_call: TRBJ2-1; d_call: TRBD2; clone_size: many; v_call: TRBV7-8; cdr3_nt: TGTGCCAGCAGCGCTAGCGGGAGTATTACCTACAATGAGCAGTTCTTC; cdr3_aa: CASSASGSITYNEQFF
j_call: TRBJ1-5; d_call: -; clone_size: many; v_call: TRBV19; cdr3_nt: TGTGCCAGTAGTATTTCAAGGGGCTGGGGTCAGCCCCAGCATTTT; cdr3_aa: CASSISRGWGQPQHF
j_call: TRBJ2-1; d_call: -; clone_size: many; v_call: TRBV10-2; cdr3_nt: TGCGCCAGCAACGCGGGGACCTCCTACAATGAGCAGTTCTTC; cdr3_aa: CASNAGTSYNEQFF
j_call: TRBJ2-1; d_call: -; clone_size: many; v_call: TRBV10-1; cdr3_nt: TGCGCCAGCAGGAACCAGATAGCGGAACCCTACAATGAGCAGTTCTTC; cdr3_aa: CASRNQIAEPYNEQFF
j_call: TRBJ1-5; d_call: TRBD1; clone_size: few; v_call: TRBV19; cdr3_nt: TGTGCCAGTAGTTCCGTAACAGGGGGCGGCAATCAGCCCCAGCATTTT; cdr3_aa: CASSSVTGGGNQPQHF
j_call: TRBJ1-3; d_call: -; clone_size: once; v_call: TRBV20-1; cdr3_nt: TGCAGTGCTAGAGAGGCAGGGGCTGGAAACACCATATATTTT; cdr3_aa: CSAREAGAGNTIYF
j_call: TRBJ2-7; d_call: -; clone_size: -; v_call: TRBV6-7; cdr3_nt: TGTGCCAGCAGTTACTCCCCCGAGACAGTTGTTGGTGCGTACGAGCAGTGCTTC; cdr3_aa: CASSYSPETVVGAYEQCF
j_call: TRBJ2-1; d_call: TRBD2; clone_size: -; v_call: TRBV20-1; cdr3_nt: TGCAGTGCCGTAGCGGGAGTACGCAATGAGCAGTTCTTC; cdr3_aa: CSAVAGVRNEQFF
j_call: TRBJ2-5; d_call: TRBD1; clone_size: -; v_call: TRBV2; cdr3_nt: TGTGCCAGAGGGACAGGGTTGAAGACCCAGTACTTC; cdr3_aa: CARGTGLKTQYF
j_call: TRBJ2-3; d_call: -; clone_size: many; v_call: TRBV2; cdr3_nt: TGTGCCAGCAGTGTTCAAACTAGCACAGATACGCAGTATTTT; cdr3_aa: CASSVQTSTDTQYF
j_call: TRBJ2-2; d_call: -; clone_size: many; v_call: TRBV6-5; cdr3_nt: TGTGCCAGCAGGCGAAGCGGAGTGAACACCGGGGAGCTGTTTTTT; cdr3_aa: CASRRSGVNTGELFF
j_call: TRBJ1-2; d_call: -; clone_size: -; v_call: TRBV5-6; cdr3_nt: TGTGCCAGCAGCTTGCAGGATGGCTACACCTTC; cdr3_aa: CASSLQDGYTF
j_call: TRBJ2-1; d_call: -; clone_size: many; v_call: TRBV7-9; cdr3_nt: TGTGCCAGCAGCAACGGAAGTACCTCCTACAATGAGCAGTTCTTC; cdr3_aa: CASSNGSTSYNEQFF
j_call: TRBJ2-7; d_call: TRBD2; clone_size: many; v_call: TRBV12-3/TRBV12-4; cdr3_nt: TGTGCCAGCAGTGGGGGGGACTTCTCCTACGAGCAGTACTTC; cdr3_aa: CASSGGDFSYEQYF
j_call: TRBJ2-7; d_call: TRBD1; clone_size: many; v_call: TRBV5-6; cdr3_nt: TGTGCCAGCAGCCTTCCGGGACAGGGAAGTTACGAGCAGTACTTC; cdr3_aa: CASSLPGQGSYEQYF
j_call: TRBJ2-2; d_call: -; clone_size: few; v_call: TRBV25-1; cdr3_nt: TGTGCCAGCATAGGCGGGTACACCGGGGAGCTGTTTTTT; cdr3_aa: CASIGGYTGELFF